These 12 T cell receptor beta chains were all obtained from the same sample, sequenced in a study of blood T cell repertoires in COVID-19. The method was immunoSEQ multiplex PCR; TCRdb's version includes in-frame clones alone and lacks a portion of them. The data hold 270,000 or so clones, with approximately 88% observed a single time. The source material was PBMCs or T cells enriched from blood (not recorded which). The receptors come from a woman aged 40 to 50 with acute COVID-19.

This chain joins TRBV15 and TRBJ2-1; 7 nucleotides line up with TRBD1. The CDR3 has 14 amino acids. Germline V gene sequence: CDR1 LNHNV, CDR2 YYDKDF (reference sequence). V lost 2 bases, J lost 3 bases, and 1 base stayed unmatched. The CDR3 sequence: CATSRQGVYNEQFF. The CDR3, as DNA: TGTGCCACCAGCAGACAGGGGGTCTACAATGAGCAGTTCTTC.

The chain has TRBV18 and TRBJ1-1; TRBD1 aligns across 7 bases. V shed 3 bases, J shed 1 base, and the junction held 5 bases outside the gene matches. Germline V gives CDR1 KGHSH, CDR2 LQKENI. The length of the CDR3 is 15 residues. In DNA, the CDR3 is TGTGCCAGCTCACCTCGGACAGGACGGAACACTGAAGCTTTCTTT. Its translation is CASSPRTGRNTEAFF. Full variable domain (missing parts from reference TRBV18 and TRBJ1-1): NAGVMQNPRHLVRRRGQEARLRCSPMKGHSHVYWYRQLPEEGLKFMVYLQKENIIDESGMPKERFSAEFPKEGPSILRIQQVVRGDSAAYFCASSPRTGRNTEAFFGQGTRLTVV.

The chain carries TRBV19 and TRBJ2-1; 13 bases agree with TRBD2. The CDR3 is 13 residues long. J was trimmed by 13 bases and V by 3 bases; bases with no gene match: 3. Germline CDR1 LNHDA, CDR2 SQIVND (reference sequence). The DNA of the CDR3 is TGTGCCAGTAGTATCCGACTAGCGGGAGGCCAGTTCTTC. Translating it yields CASSIRLAGGQFF.

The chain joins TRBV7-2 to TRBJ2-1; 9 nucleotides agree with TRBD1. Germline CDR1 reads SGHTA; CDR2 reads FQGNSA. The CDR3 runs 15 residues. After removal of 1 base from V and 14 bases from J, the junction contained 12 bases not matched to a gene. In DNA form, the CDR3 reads TGTGCCAGCAGCTTAGATGGGGACAGGGTCCGGGGCAAGTTCTTC. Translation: CASSLDGDRVRGKFF. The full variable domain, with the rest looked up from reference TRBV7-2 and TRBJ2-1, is GAGVSQSPSNKVTEKGKDVELRCDPISGHTALYWYRQSLGQGLEFLIYFQGNSAPDKSGLPSDRFSAERTGGSVSTLTIQRTQQEDSAVYLCASSLDGDRVRGKFFGPGTRLTVL.

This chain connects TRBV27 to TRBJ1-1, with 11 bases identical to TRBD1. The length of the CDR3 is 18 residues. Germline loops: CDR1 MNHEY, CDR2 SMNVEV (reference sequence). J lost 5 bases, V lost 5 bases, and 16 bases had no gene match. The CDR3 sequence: CASSKPRTGGLVDTEAFF. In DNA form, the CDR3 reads TGTGCCAGCAGTAAGCCGAGGACAGGGGGCCTCGTTGATACTGAAGCTTTCTTT.

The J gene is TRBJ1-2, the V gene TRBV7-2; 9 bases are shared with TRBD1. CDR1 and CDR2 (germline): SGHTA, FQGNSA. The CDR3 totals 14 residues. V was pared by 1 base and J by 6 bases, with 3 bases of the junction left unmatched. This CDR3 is CASSLVQGANGYTF. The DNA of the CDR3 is TGTGCCAGCAGCTTAGTACAGGGGGCGAATGGCTACACCTTC.

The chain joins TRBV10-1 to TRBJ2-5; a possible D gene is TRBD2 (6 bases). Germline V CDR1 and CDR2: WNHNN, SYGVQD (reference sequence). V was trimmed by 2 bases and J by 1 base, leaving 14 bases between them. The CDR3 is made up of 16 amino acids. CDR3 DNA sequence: TGCGCCAGCAGTGAGGCATCGGCGGGGACCCAAGAGACCCAGTACTTC. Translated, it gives CASSEASAGTQETQYF.

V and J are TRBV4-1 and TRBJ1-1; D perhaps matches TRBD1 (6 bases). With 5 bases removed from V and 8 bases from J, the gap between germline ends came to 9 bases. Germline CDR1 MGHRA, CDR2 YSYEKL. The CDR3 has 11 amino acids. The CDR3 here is CASSKGQEAFF. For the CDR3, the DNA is TGCGCCAGCAGCAAGGGACAAGAAGCTTTCTTT.

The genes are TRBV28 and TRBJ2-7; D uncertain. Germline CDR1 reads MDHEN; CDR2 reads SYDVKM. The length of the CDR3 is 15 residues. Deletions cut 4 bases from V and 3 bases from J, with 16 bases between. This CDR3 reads CASSSSSTPFYEQYF. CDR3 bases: TGTGCCAGCAGTTCCTCCTCGACACCCTTCTACGAGCAGTACTTC. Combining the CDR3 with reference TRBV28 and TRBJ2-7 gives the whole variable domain DVKVTQSSRYLVKRTGEKVFLECVQDMDHENMFWYRQDPGLGLRLIYFSYDVKMKEKGDIPEGYSVSREKKERFSLILESASTNQTSMYLCASSSSSTPFYEQYFGPGTRLTVT.

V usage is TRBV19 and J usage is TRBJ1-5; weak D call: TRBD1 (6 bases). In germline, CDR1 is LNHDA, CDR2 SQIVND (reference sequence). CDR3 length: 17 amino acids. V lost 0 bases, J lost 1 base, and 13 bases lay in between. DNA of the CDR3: TGTGCCAGTAGTATAGATGTCGGGGGGCGAAGCAATCAGCCCCAGCATTTT. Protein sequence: CASSIDVGGRSNQPQHF.

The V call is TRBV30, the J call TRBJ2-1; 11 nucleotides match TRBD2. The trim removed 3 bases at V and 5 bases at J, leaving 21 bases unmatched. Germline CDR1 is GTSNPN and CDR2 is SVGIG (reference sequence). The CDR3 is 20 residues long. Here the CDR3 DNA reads TGTGCCTGGAGCATACTTCGACTAGCGGGACCCCTGGTTAGTCACAATGAGCAGTTCTTC. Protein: CAWSILRLAGPLVSHNEQFF.

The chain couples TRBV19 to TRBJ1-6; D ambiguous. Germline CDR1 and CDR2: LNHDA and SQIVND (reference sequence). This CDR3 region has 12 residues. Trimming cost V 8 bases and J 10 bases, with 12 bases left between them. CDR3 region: CASSSVSSPLHF. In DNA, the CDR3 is TGTGCCAGTTCCTCCGTATCGTCACCCCTCCACTTT.